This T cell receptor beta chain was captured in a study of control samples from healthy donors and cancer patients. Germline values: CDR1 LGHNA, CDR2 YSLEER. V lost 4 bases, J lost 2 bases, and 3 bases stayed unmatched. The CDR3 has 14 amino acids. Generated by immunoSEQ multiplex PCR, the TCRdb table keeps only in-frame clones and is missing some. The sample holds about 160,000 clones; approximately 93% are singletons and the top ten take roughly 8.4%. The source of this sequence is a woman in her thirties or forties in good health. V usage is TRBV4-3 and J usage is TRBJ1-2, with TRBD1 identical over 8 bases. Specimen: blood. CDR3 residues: CASSPSGGNYGYTF. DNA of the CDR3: TGCGCCAGCAGCCCATCAGGGGGCAACTATGGCTACACCTTC.